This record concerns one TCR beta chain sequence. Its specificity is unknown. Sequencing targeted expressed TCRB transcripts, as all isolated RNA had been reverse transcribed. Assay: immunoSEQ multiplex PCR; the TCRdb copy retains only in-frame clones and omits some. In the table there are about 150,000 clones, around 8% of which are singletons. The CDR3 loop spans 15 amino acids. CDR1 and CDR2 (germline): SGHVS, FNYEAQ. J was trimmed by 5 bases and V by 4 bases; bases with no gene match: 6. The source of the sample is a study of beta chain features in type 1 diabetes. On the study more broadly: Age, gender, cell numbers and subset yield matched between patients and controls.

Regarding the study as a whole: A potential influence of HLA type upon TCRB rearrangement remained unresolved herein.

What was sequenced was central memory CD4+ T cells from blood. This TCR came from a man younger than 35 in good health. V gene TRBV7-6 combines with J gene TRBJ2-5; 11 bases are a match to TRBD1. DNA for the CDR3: TGTGCCAGCAGCTCGGACAGGGGGCTTAGGGAGACCCAGTACTTC. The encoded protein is CASSSDRGLRETQYF.